This TCR beta chain was retrieved from a study of blood T cell repertoires in COVID-19. Study details: Sites in the United States, Italy and Spain provided acute and convalescent COVID-19 samples. T cells, B-cell-depleted T cells, or PBMCs provided the cDNA or gDNA that served as material.

This clone came up once. Original processing notes: Estimation of nucleated cell counts was performed using reference gene primer amplification. Only in-frame clones appear in the TCRdb table, and some are missing; sequencing was by immunoSEQ multiplex PCR. The V and J calls and clone size were taken over from that table, and D and trimming were inferred from the DNA. The sample has under 100,000 clones, around four fifths seen once. CDR3 length: 13 residues. CDR1 and CDR2 (germline): LGHDT, YNNKEL (reference sequence). Between the trimmed V and J ends, which lost 3 bases and 1 base, there was a span of 7 bases.

V usage is TRBV3-1 (or the pseudogene TRBV3-2) and J usage is TRBJ2-7; no firm D call. Material: peripheral blood. This TCR was recovered from a human donor in a cohort sampled during active COVID-19. CDR3 DNA sequence: TGTGCCAGCAGCCATTTGAGTTCCTACGAGCAGTACTTC. Its protein is CASSHLSSYEQYF.